This TCR beta chain was documented in a study of blood T cell repertoires in COVID-19 (dated by TCRdb to about 2020). Concerning the study at large: Samples from collaborators originated in the United States, Italy and Spain and spanned both the acute and convalescent phases of COVID-19. Where available, HLA class I and class II types were taken from metadata supplied by the sample provider and were not determined by assay-based typing. Samples were obtained from the ongoing ImmuneRACE study (first 160 participants) and from about 1,300 subjects provided by 6 global collaborators. The sample metadata nearly always contained a de-identified subject ID, COVID-19 status, age in years and sex. A freely available public database, intended as a resource for researchers studying the immune response to SARS-CoV-2, is where the repertoires were released. The dataset comprised deeply sampled blood TCRbeta repertoires from subjects exposed to, actively infected with, or recovered from COVID-19. The prospective study material was composed of cDNA or gDNA derived from T cells, B-cell-depleted T cells, or PBMCs.

Here is what the overall study found, with its caveats: The quantity of clinical and demographic metadata differed by source and by participant and was supplied without curation.

TCRbeta CDR3 regions were amplified from genomic DNA by means of the immunoSEQ Assay, a bias-controlled multiplex PCR. As for the authors' bioinformatics: Within the assay, amplification of reference gene primers was used to estimate how many nucleated cells each sample contained. To quantify the absolute abundance of each unique TCRbeta CDR3 rearrangement, sequence reads were collapsed and filtered. For each sample, productive Simpson clonality was calculated by taking the square root of Simpson's diversity index across productive rearrangements. As stored in TCRdb, this immuneACCESS dataset retains in-frame rearrangements with V and J assigned. A fraction of the clones does not appear; measured against another copy, unresolved V genes explain less than half of the discrepancy, and the remainder lacks a known reason. The DNA gave D and trimming, while V, J and clone size come from that table. A total of some 150,000 clones appear in this sample, around 78% of them only once. Jointly, the top ten make up around 1.7% of the sample.

Counted from cysteine to phenylalanine, this CDR3 has 13 amino acids. Only the CDR3 region is kept as DNA, spanning 39 bases read in frame from base 1. V is clipped by 6 bases and J by 5 bases, and the sequence between their germline boundaries is 10 bases long. According to the germline V gene, CDR1 reads MNHEY and CDR2 reads SVGAGI. Turning to this clone: No antigen is known for it. No base quality information exists; no much larger clone differs at one position.

Whole blood was collected in K2EDTA tubes by collaborating institutions according to the institutions' own protocols. For TCRbeta analysis, collaborator samples were shipped as frozen whole blood, as isolated PBMCs, or as DNA extracted from either sample type. Sequences were obtained from peripheral blood. This receptor was identified in a man older than 75 with acute or convalescent COVID-19. This receptor chain uses TRBV6-5 and TRBJ2-2, with TRBD1 tentatively as D gene (6 bases match). CDR3 region: CASRPDRTGELFF. The sequenced DNA: TGTGCCAGCAGACCTGACAGGACCGGGGAGCTGTTTTTT.